The sequence of this T cell receptor beta chain was determined in a study of blood T cell repertoires in COVID-19. The CDR3 contains 18 residues. Germline lookup yields CDR1 MGHRA and CDR2 YSYEKL. V lost 2 bases to trimming and J lost 0 bases; unmatched junction nucleotides: 7. Assay used: immunoSEQ multiplex PCR; TCRdb lists only in-frame clones, some missing. The profile shows under 60,000 clones, approximately 89% of them singletons. The sequencing input was peripheral blood. This TCR came from a woman aged 80 or over with acute or convalescent COVID-19. The rearrangement links TRBV4-1 to TRBJ2-6; TRBD1 agrees at 7 bases. The chain's CDR3 is CASSQRGQVNSGANVLTF. Written as DNA, the CDR3 is TGCGCCAGCAGCCAAAGGGGGCAAGTCAACTCTGGGGCCAACGTCCTGACTTTC.